The 16 T cell receptor beta chains in this list originate from one sample, sequenced in a study of post-analysis software for immune sequencing data. Broader study findings: With TRBV5-6, TRBV5-1 and TRBV20-1 included, about five TRBV segments were more frequent in patients than in controls.

These TCRs' antigens remain unknown. Incorporated into the TCR beta cDNA libraries were unique molecular identifiers, which served to reduce PCR and sequencing biases. TCRdb passed the PCR reads through MiXCR, listing each CDR3 protein once. The data hold 400,000 to 500,000 distinct CDR3 sequences, with more than 30% observed a single time. Sequenced material: blood. These receptors all stem from a girl aged 2-15 years with multiple sclerosis.

This clonotype was detected a few times. The chain is built from TRBV15 and TRBJ2-5; D unresolved. CDR3 length: 13 amino acids. From germline, CDR1 is LNHNV and CDR2 YYDKDF (reference sequence). The ends were cut back, 3 bases at V and 2 bases at J, with 7 bases in the middle. As DNA, the CDR3 is TGTGCCACCAGCAGGGCAAGACAAGAGACCCAGTACTTC. Translation: CATSRARQETQYF.

The chain joins TRBV14 to TRBJ2-7; D unclear. The J call may not be correct, given that the DNA end is closer to TRBJ2-5. Germline CDR1 and CDR2: SGHDN and FVKESK. This CDR3 contains 12 residues. CDR3 coding DNA: TGTGCCAGCAGCCAAGTCCTGGAGACCCAGTACTTC. This codes for CASSQVLETQYF.

This clonotype has at least ten counts. This sequence joins TRBV29-1 and TRBJ2-7, with a tentative D call TRBD2 (6 bases). The V end lost 7 bases, the J end lost 6 bases, and 13 bases lay between the germline ends. The CDR3 spans 11 residues. Germline V gene lookup returns CDR1 SQVTM and CDR2 ANQGSEA. The CDR3 loop reads CSAYGTLEQYF. The CDR3 region has the DNA TGCAGCGCCTACGGGACTCTCGAGCAGTACTTC.

CDR3 region: CASSETYNEQFF. In DNA form, the CDR3 reads TGTGCCAGCAGTGAGACCTACAATGAGCAGTTCTTC. V usage is TRBV28 and J usage is TRBJ2-1; D call uncertain. V lost 5 bases to trimming and J lost 2 bases, with 4 bases between them. The V gene's germline CDR1 is MDHEN and CDR2 SYDVKM. The CDR3 has 12 amino acids.

CDR3 bases: TGTGCCAGCAGTACCGGGACCGTCTCCTACGAGCAGTACTTC. It codes for CASSTGTVSYEQYF. The chain employs TRBV12-3 or TRBV12-4 and TRBJ2-7, with D perhaps TRBD1 or TRBD2 (5 bases each). V was shortened by 5 bases and J by 0 bases, with 11 bases between the two germline ends. CDR3 length: 14 amino acids.

This clonotype was found a few times. The rearrangement links TRBV29-1 to TRBJ2-6, with 9 bases fitting TRBD1. Germline V gives CDR1 SQVTM, CDR2 ANQGSEA. The CDR3 is 18 amino acids. The V segment lost 3 bases and the J segment 0 bases; nucleotides outside the gene matches: 9. Here the CDR3 DNA reads TGCAGCGTTGATGCTACCGGGACAGGGATCTCTGGGGCCAACGTCCTGACTTTC. As protein: CSVDATGTGISGANVLTF.

This clonotype was seen more than once but under ten times. The chain couples TRBV10-3 to TRBJ2-7; D gene ambiguous. The germline V gene encodes CDR1 ENHRY and CDR2 SYGVKD. V lost 4 bases, J lost 3 bases, and 10 bases lay in between. This CDR3 is built from 13 residues. The DNA of the CDR3 is TGTGCCATCAGTGGTTCTGGCTTCTACGAGCAGTACTTC. The encoded protein is CAISGSGFYEQYF.

The table lists this clonotype with a few counts. V gene TRBV12-3 or TRBV12-4 combines with J gene TRBJ2-1, with D possibly being TRBD2 (5 bases). V was trimmed by 5 bases and J by 3 bases, leaving 11 bases between them. The CDR3 sequence is 14 residues long. CDR3 loop: CASSPAGIYNEQFF. CDR3 coding DNA: TGTGCCAGCAGTCCAGCCGGGATCTACAATGAGCAGTTCTTC.

This clonotype was counted between two and nine times. The genes are TRBV6-2 or TRBV6-3 and TRBJ2-1, with TRBD1 as a possible D gene (6 bases). Germline CDR1 is MNHEY and CDR2 is SVGEGT. The CDR3 has 15 residues. Trimming shortened V by 0 bases and J by 6 bases, and 12 bases separated the two germline ends. CDR3 sequence (DNA): TGTGCCAGCAGTTACTCGGTGGCAGGGGTCAATGAGCAGTTCTTC. This translates into CASSYSVAGVNEQFF.

The chain is built from TRBV10-3 and TRBJ2-3; the D call may be TRBD1 or TRBD2 (5 bases each). The CDR3 has 16 residues. Looked up from germline, CDR1 is ENHRY and CDR2 is SYGVKD. V lost 9 bases and J lost 4, with 23 bases in between. The CDR3 spells CAISPGRGATSDTQYF. The CDR3, as DNA: TGTGCCATTTCACCGGGACGCGGAGCCACCTCAGATACGCAGTATTTT.

CDR3 sequence: CASSQDLVGEQYF. Here the CDR3 DNA reads TGTGCCAGCAGCCAAGACCTAGTTGGCGAGCAGTACTTC. The J gene is TRBJ2-5, the V gene TRBV3-1, with no clear D. Gene TRBJ2-7 matches the end of the DNA better, so the J call may be wrong. Germline V gives CDR1 LGHDT, CDR2 YNNKEL (reference sequence). This CDR3 region has 13 residues.

The rearrangement uses TRBV4-2 and TRBJ1-1, with a weak D call TRBD1 (5 bases). In germline, CDR1 is LGHNA, CDR2 YNFKEQ. This CDR3 contains 17 residues. Trimming took 3 bases from V and 1 from J, leaving 18 bases between them. The CDR3 region has the DNA TGTGCCAGCAGCCAGGCCGACGGCTTAGGACAGAACACTGAAGCTTTCTTT. This sequence encodes CASSQADGLGQNTEAFF.

A note on this clonotype: The junction shows a germline mismatch at one end, possibly a read error. This rearrangement joins TRBV7-7 to TRBJ2-1; 7 nucleotides align to TRBD1. From germline, CDR1 is SSHAT and CDR2 FNYEAQ (reference sequence). This CDR3 comprises 13 residues. CDR3 protein: CASSLMTGNEQFF. The CDR3 nucleotides read TGTGCTAGCAGCTTAATGACAGGGAATGAGCAGTTCTTC.

This sequence joins TRBV5-1 and TRBJ2-7, with TRBD1 matching 9 bases. This CDR3 has 15 residues. Germline CDR1 is SGHRS and CDR2 is YFSETQ. With V trimmed by 4 bases and J by 6 bases, 11 bases remained unmatched. CDR3 protein: CASSEVPGQGGEQYF. CDR3 DNA sequence: TGCGCCAGCAGCGAAGTACCGGGACAGGGAGGCGAGCAGTACTTC.

This clonotype appeared a few times. This chain links TRBV12-3 or TRBV12-4 with TRBJ2-7, with 10 bases lining up with TRBD1. V trimming: 5 bases; J trimming: 6 bases; junction bases outside the gene matches: 7. This CDR3 comprises 14 residues. CDR3 amino acids: CASSTTGQGIEQYF. The CDR3 bases are TGTGCCAGCAGTACTACGGGACAGGGGATCGAGCAGTACTTC.

This sequence joins TRBV7-9 and TRBJ1-2; D is unresolved. CDR1 SEHNR and CDR2 FQNEAQ come from the germline V gene (reference sequence). Trimming shortened V by 2 bases and J by 7 bases, and 11 bases separated the two germline ends. This CDR3 has 13 amino acids. The CDR3 coding sequence is TGTGCCAGCAGCTTAATGGCGGAAGCTGGCTACACCTTC. It yields the protein CASSLMAEAGYTF.